This T cell receptor beta chain comes out of a study of cytomegalovirus exposure and HLA in healthy donors. Whole-study findings and limits: Fewer N-insertions (relative to the 666-donor mean) were reportedly seen in an Asian-associated ancestry cluster in a later analysis.

The PCR made use of 60 Vbeta and 13 Jbeta primers. Sequenced by immunoSEQ multiplex PCR; TCRdb stores in-frame clones only, minus some. The profile shows about 140,000 clones, 60% to 80% of them singletons. There are a few counts of this clone. Its matching antigen is unknown. The CDR3 is made up of 17 amino acids. The V gene's germline CDR1 is SGHVS and CDR2 FQNEAQ. V was clipped by 2 bases and J by 0 bases; unmatched bases: 10. The sequenced sample consisted of PBMCs. This receptor was taken from a woman between 40 and 55 years old in good health and CMV-seronegative. V usage is TRBV7-8 and J usage is TRBJ2-7; 7 positions agree with TRBD1. The CDR3 DNA sequence: TGTGCCAGCAGCTTACTGGGGTGGGGACAGAGCTCCTACGAGCAGTACTTC. This translates into CASSLLGWGQSSYEQYF.